This T cell receptor beta chain originates from a study of CD8+ T cells in alopecia areata. Documented treatment: oral pan-JAK inhibitor, 5-10 mg twice daily. The CDR3 length is 13 residues. Germline-derived CDR1 and CDR2 are SGHVS and FQNEAQ. V gave up 1 base and J gave up 6 bases, with 9 bases separating them. In each case, RNA was isolated and then reverse transcribed into cDNA as the sequencing template. Clones were sequenced by immunoSEQ multiplex PCR, and TCRdb holds only the in-frame ones, with some missing. Among about 190,000 clones, 60% were seen once, and the ten largest hold about 0.94%. The source of this sequence is a human donor with alopecia areata. This chain links TRBV7-8 with TRBJ1-2; D remains ambiguous. The sequencing here drew on CD4+ T cells sorted from blood, taken at week 24, from a patient treated with tofacitinib. CDR3 in amino acids: CASSLGGVNGYTF. The CDR3 DNA follows: TGTGCCAGCAGCTTAGGGGGAGTGAATGGCTACACCTTC.